One and the same sample provided the 14 T cell receptor beta chains below, sequenced in a study of shared clonotypes between healthy human individuals. Generated by immunoSEQ multiplex PCR, the TCRdb table keeps only in-frame clones and is missing some. The table has 550,000 to 800,000 clones, 74% seen once. Sequenced: memory CD4+ T cells sorted from blood. Subset here: CD45RA-negative fraction. Source of these receptors: a woman younger than 45 in good health.

The rearrangement uses TRBV11-3 and TRBJ2-7; 10 bases line up with TRBD2. The V gene's germline CDR1 is SGHNT and CDR2 YENEEA. Unmatched junction bases numbered 5, after V lost 5 bases and J lost 7 bases. The CDR3 runs to 13 residues. CDR3 region: CASSASGRGEQYF. Here the CDR3 DNA reads TGTGCCAGCAGCGCTAGCGGGAGAGGGGAGCAGTACTTC.

The CDR3: CASRDKNQPQHF. DNA for the CDR3: TGTGCCAGTAGGGATAAAAATCAGCCCCAGCATTTT. This rearrangement joins TRBV19 to TRBJ1-5; D call uncertain. The V gene's germline CDR1 is LNHDA and CDR2 SQIVND (reference sequence). Trimming took off 6 bases at V and 4 bases at J, with 7 bases between the two ends. The CDR3 is 12 amino acids.

The sample holds many counts of this clone. The chain combines TRBV6-5 with TRBJ1-2; no reliable D call. Germline V gene data show CDR1 as MNHEY and CDR2 as SVGAGI. V was pared by 4 bases and J by 2 bases, with 8 bases between. The CDR3 is made up of 13 amino acids. CDR3 loop: CASSLRGNYGYTF. CDR3 DNA: TGTGCCAGCAGTTTGCGAGGGAACTATGGCTACACCTTC.

Only a few counts were recorded for this clone. J is TRBJ1-5 and V is TRBV5-6; D remains unclear. Trimming shortened V by 5 bases and J by 4 bases, and 7 bases separated the two germline ends. Germline CDR1 SGHDT, CDR2 YYEEEE. The CDR3 is 12 residues long. The CDR3 region has the DNA TGTGCCAGCAGTGACGGGAATCAGCCCCAGCATTTT. Translation gives CASSDGNQPQHF.

The chain joins TRBV28 to TRBJ1-6, with TRBD1 as a possible D gene (5 bases). Trimming removed 8 bases from V and 4 bases from J, with 15 bases in between. CDR3 length: 15 amino acids. Germline CDR1 MDHEN, CDR2 SYDVKM. Written as DNA, the CDR3 is TGTGCCAGCGTGGGGGGAGACCTATATAATTCACCCCTCCACTTT. Protein: CASVGGDLYNSPLHF.

Many counts were recorded for this clone. The rearrangement joins TRBV5-1 to TRBJ2-7; D may be TRBD2 (6 bases). The CDR3 runs 15 residues. Germline CDR1 is SGHRS and CDR2 is YFSETQ. Deletions cut 3 bases from V and 0 bases from J, with 13 bases between. CDR3 amino acids: CASSSHGGGSYEQYF. DNA for the CDR3: TGCGCCAGCAGCTCTCACGGGGGAGGCTCCTACGAGCAGTACTTC.

V is TRBV6-5 and J is TRBJ2-1; 8 bases line up with TRBD1. Germline CDR1 MNHEY, CDR2 SVGAGI. The CDR3 is 15 amino acids. V shed 5 bases, J shed 4 bases, and the junction held 7 bases outside the gene matches. The DNA of the CDR3 is TGTGCCAGCAGTCACGGGACAGGCCTATACAATGAGCAGTTCTTC. This gives the protein CASSHGTGLYNEQFF.

The chain couples TRBV28 to TRBJ1-4, with 7 bases matching TRBD1. The length of the CDR3 is 15 residues. V lost 4 bases to trimming and J lost 8 bases; unmatched junction nucleotides: 10. Germline assignment: CDR1 MDHEN and CDR2 SYDVKM. The DNA for the CDR3 is TGTGCCAGCAGTTCGTCACAGGGGCTAGTCGAAAAACTGTTTTTT. This codes for CASSSSQGLVEKLFF. Full variable domain (missing parts from reference TRBV28 and TRBJ1-4): DVKVTQSSRYLVKRTGEKVFLECVQDMDHENMFWYRQDPGLGLRLIYFSYDVKMKEKGDIPEGYSVSREKKERFSLILESASTNQTSMYLCASSSSQGLVEKLFFGSGTQLSVL.

The count of this clone is one. This sequence joins TRBV6-1 and TRBJ1-5; D is ambiguous. Germline CDR1 MNHNS, CDR2 SASEGT. V lost 2 bases and J 7 bases, leaving 15 bases between the germline ends. CDR3 size: 15 residues. Written as DNA, the CDR3 is TGTGCCAGCAGTGAACTGACCTCGGCACGGCAGCCCCAGCATTTT. Its protein is CASSELTSARQPQHF.

The rearrangement uses TRBV6-5 and TRBJ2-3; the match to TRBD2 covers 7 bases. This CDR3 is 16 amino acids long. With V trimmed by 1 base and J by 6 bases, 10 bases remained unmatched. CDR1 and CDR2 (germline): MNHEY, SVGAGI. CDR3: CASSYYGGSPPDTQYF. The CDR3 DNA sequence: TGTGCCAGCAGTTACTACGGCGGGAGCCCTCCCGATACGCAGTATTTT.

The rearrangement uses TRBV7-2 and TRBJ1-1; D uncertain. CDR1 SGHTA and CDR2 FQGNSA come from the germline V gene. The V and J ends lost 3 bases and 1 base respectively, with 9 bases between them. The CDR3 length is 14 residues. The chain's CDR3 is CASSFGTRNTEAFF. In nucleotides, the CDR3 is TGTGCCAGCAGCTTTGGCACCCGGAACACTGAAGCTTTCTTT.

This clone was seen more than once but under ten times. The gene calls are TRBV14 and TRBJ1-2; TRBD1 might be the D (5 bases). Germline CDR1 and CDR2: SGHDN and FVKESK. Trimming cost V 1 base and J 1 base, with 16 bases left between them. CDR3 length equals 17 residues. The CDR3 spells CASSQGRSSGDNYGYTF. CDR3 nucleotides: TGTGCCAGCAGCCAAGGCAGGAGTTCGGGGGATAACTATGGCTACACCTTC.

This chain connects TRBV29-1 to TRBJ1-1; possibly TRBD1 for D (5 bases). Germline V gene data show CDR1 as SQVTM and CDR2 as ANQGSEA. Trimming removed 7 bases from V and 7 bases from J, with 10 bases in between. The CDR3 covers 10 residues. CDR3 sequence (DNA): TGCAGCGCCCGGGACGGTGAAGCTTTCTTT. Translation gives CSARDGEAFF.

The rearrangement links TRBV27 to TRBJ2-7; D is uncertain. V lost 0 bases and J 2 bases, leaving 8 bases between the germline ends. CDR1 MNHEY and CDR2 SMNVEV come from the germline V gene (reference sequence). The CDR3 is 14 amino acids. DNA of the CDR3: TGTGCCAGCAGTTTATCTCCGATTACCTACGAGCAGTACTTC. It encodes CASSLSPITYEQYF.